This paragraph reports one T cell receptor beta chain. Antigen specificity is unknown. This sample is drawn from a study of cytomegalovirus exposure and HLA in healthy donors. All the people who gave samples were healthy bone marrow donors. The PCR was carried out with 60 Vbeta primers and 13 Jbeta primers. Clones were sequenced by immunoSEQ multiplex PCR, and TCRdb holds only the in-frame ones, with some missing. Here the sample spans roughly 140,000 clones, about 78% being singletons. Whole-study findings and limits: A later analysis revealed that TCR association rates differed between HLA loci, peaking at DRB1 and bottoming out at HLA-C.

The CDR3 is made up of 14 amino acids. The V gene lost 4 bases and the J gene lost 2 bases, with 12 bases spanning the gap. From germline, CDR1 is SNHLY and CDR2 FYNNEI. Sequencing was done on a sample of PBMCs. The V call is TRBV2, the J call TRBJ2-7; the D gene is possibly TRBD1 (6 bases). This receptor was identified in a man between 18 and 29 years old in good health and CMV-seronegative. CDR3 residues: CASSGRTAPYEQYF. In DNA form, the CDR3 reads TGTGCCAGCAGTGGACGGACAGCGCCCTACGAGCAGTACTTC.